This T cell receptor beta chain comes out of a study of molecular identifiers for immune sequencing clone quantification. The sample holds many counts of this clonotype. Germline V CDR1 and CDR2: GTSNPN, SVGIG (reference sequence). Trimming removed 1 base from V and 5 bases from J, with 9 bases in between. CDR3 length: 13 amino acids. TCRdb reprocessed the PCR reads via MiXCR and lists one record per CDR3 protein. Among a few hundred thousand distinct CDR3 sequences listed, about 26% were seen once. This TCR derives from a human donor in good health. Some libraries in this study had Jurkat cell RNA spiked in. The genes are TRBV30 and TRBJ1-5; unclear D gene. Material: naive CD8+ T cells from blood, with Jurkat cell RNA spiked in. Subset specified: FACS-sorted CD8+CD4-CCR7+CD45RA+ naive T cells. The DNA of the CDR3 is TGTGCCTGGAGTGAAGAGGGATATCAGCCCCAGCATTTT. It encodes CAWSEEGYQPQHF.